The text below deals with one TCR beta chain. Its antigen is unknown. The data derive from a study of cytomegalovirus exposure and HLA in healthy donors. Study findings and constraints: It was reported that TCR beta sequences correctly inferred the HLA-A and HLA-B alleles for most subjects.

After removal of 3 bases from V and 0 bases from J, the junction contained 1 base not matched to a gene. Germline V gives CDR1 LGHNA, CDR2 YSLEER. This CDR3 spans 17 amino acids. Healthy bone marrow donors made up the donors. 60 Vbeta and 13 Jbeta primers were used in PCR. The data were produced by immunoSEQ multiplex PCR, yet TCRdb's version contains in-frame clones alone and is incomplete. The sample contains 140,000 to 150,000 clones, more than 60% of which appear only once. The chain combines TRBV4-3 with TRBJ2-1, with 14 bases lining up with TRBD2. The clonotype comes from a man between 35 and 55 years old in good health and CMV-seropositive. The source material was PBMCs. This CDR3 is CASSHGTSGSSYNEQFF. The CDR3 nucleotides read TGCGCCAGCAGCCATGGGACTAGCGGGAGCTCCTACAATGAGCAGTTCTTC.